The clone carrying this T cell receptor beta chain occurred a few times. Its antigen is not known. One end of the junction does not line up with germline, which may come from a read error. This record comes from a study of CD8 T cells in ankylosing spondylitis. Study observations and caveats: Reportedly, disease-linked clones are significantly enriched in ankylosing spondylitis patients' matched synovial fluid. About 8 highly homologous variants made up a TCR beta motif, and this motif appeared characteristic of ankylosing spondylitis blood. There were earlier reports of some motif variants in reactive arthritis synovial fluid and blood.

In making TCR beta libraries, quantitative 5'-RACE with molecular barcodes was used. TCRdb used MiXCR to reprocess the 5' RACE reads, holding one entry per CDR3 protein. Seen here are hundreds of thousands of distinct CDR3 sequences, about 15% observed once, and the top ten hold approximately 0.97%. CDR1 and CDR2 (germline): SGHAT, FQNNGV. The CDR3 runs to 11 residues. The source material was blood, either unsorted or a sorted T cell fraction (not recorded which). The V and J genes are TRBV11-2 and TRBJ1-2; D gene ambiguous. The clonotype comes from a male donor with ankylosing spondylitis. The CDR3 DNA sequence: TGTGCCAGCAGCCCCCAAGGGAGCGGGGACTTC. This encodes CASSPQGSGDF.